Presented here are 23 T cell receptor beta chains from one specimen sequenced in a study of cytomegalovirus exposure and HLA in healthy donors. A multiplex PCR was run with 60 Vbeta primers and 13 Jbeta primers. Assay: immunoSEQ multiplex PCR; the TCRdb copy retains only in-frame clones and omits some. The profile shows about 70,000 clones, roughly 68% of them singletons. Specimen: PBMCs. The receptor source for this set is a woman aged 60 to 75 in good health and CMV-seropositive.

The table lists this clone with a few counts. This rearrangement joins TRBV6-1 to TRBJ2-1; 10 nucleotides align to TRBD2. Germline V CDR1 and CDR2: MNHNS, SASEGT. V shed 6 bases, J shed 7 bases, and the junction held 6 bases outside the gene matches. The CDR3 length is 14 residues. The CDR3 loop reads CASRPSGGVNEQFF. CDR3 nucleotide sequence: TGTGCCAGCAGGCCTAGCGGGGGAGTAAATGAGCAGTTCTTC.

This chain links TRBV14 with TRBJ2-5; D is uncertain. Judging by the DNA end, TRBJ2-7 fits better; the J call may be wrong. The V gene's germline CDR1 is SGHDN and CDR2 FVKESK. The CDR3 is 13 amino acids. This chain's CDR3 is CASSPRRSYEQYF. In DNA, the CDR3 is TGTGCCAGCAGCCCTCGCCGGTCCTACGAGCAGTACTTC.

J is TRBJ2-1 and V is TRBV2; no reliable D call. V lost 8 bases and J lost 6, with 8 bases in between. CDR1 SNHLY and CDR2 FYNNEI come from the germline V gene. The CDR3 consists of 11 residues. CDR3 nucleotides: TGTGCCAGCGGCAGTTTCAATGAGCAGTTCTTC. Amino acid sequence: CASGSFNEQFF.

The chain recombines TRBV5-1 with TRBJ1-1; D unclear. Per the germline V gene, CDR1 is SGHRS and CDR2 is YFSETQ. V was shortened by 2 bases and J by 0 bases, with 8 bases between the two germline ends. The CDR3 length is 14 residues. The CDR3 protein is CASSLPQMNTEAFF. The CDR3, as DNA: TGCGCCAGCAGCTTACCACAGATGAACACTGAAGCTTTCTTT.

This sequence joins TRBV19 and TRBJ1-6; D might be TRBD1 (6 bases). Between the trimmed V and J ends, which lost 3 bases and 0 bases, there was a span of 15 bases. CDR3 length equals 18 residues. CDR1 is LNHDA, CDR2 SQIVND, per germline (reference sequence). The CDR3 region is CASSMGRIGGSYNSPLHF. The DNA of the CDR3 is TGTGCCAGTAGTATGGGACGGATAGGGGGCTCCTATAATTCACCCCTCCACTTT.

The chain links TRBV7-6 to TRBJ2-5; D unclear. Judging by the DNA end, TRBJ2-7 fits better; the J call may be wrong. Germline V gene lookup returns CDR1 SGHVS and CDR2 FNYEAQ. The CDR3 totals 16 residues. The CDR3 sequence is CASSLGEAEPSYEQYF. The CDR3 DNA sequence: TGTGCCAGCAGCTTAGGAGAGGCAGAACCCTCCTACGAGCAGTACTTC.

The V call is TRBV4-1, the J call TRBJ1-1, with D perhaps matching TRBD1 (6 bases). The CDR3 has 15 amino acids. Trimming took 0 bases from V and 5 from J, leaving 13 bases between them. CDR1 MGHRA and CDR2 YSYEKL come from the germline V gene. The CDR3 sequence is CASSQEQGIGTEAFF. The CDR3 DNA is TGCGCCAGCAGCCAAGAGCAGGGGATCGGGACTGAAGCTTTCTTT.

This chain uses TRBV7-9 with TRBJ2-5; TRBD2 is a possible D gene (7 bases). The CDR3 consists of 17 residues. Looked up from germline, CDR1 is SEHNR and CDR2 is FQNEAQ (reference sequence). The germline V and J ends were trimmed by 0 bases and 9 bases, with 23 bases remaining between them. The CDR3 DNA is TGTGCCAGCAGCTTAGCAGCGGGACGGGGGGCGAGGGGGGCCCAGTACTTC. Translated: CASSLAAGRGARGAQYF.

This clone was seen once. The chain combines TRBV5-4 with TRBJ2-1, with a weak D call TRBD1 (6 bases). The CDR3 contains 13 residues. V lost 2 bases, J lost 8 bases, and 11 bases lay in between. Germline CDR1 is SGHNT and CDR2 is YYREEE (reference sequence). CDR3 bases: TGTGCCAGCAGCTTTACAGGGTTCGATGAGCAGTTCTTC. This translates into CASSFTGFDEQFF.

The V gene is TRBV30, the J gene TRBJ1-3; no definite D call. V was clipped by 3 bases and J by 2 bases, with 8 bases between them. The germline CDR1 and CDR2 sequences are GTSNPN and SVGIG (reference sequence). This CDR3 has 13 amino acids. CDR3 sequence: CAWSAGPGNTIYF. CDR3 nucleotides: TGTGCCTGGAGCGCCGGTCCTGGAAACACCATATATTTT. Full variable domain (outside the CDR3, taken from reference TRBV30 and TRBJ1-3): SQTIHQWPATLVQPVGSPLSLECTVEGTSNPNLYWYRQAAGRGLQLLFYSVGIGQISSEVPQNLSASRPQDRQFILSSKKLLLSDSGFYLCAWSAGPGNTIYFGEGSWLTVV.

This clone was counted between two and nine times. The chain uses TRBV5-1 and TRBJ1-1; 9 bases map to TRBD1. The CDR3 runs 16 residues. Trimming removed 3 bases from V and 1 base from J; junction bases left unmatched: 7. Germline-derived CDR1 and CDR2 are SGHRS and YFSETQ. The CDR3 bases are TGCGCCAGCAGCTGGGACAGGGAAGTTGAGAACACTGAAGCTTTCTTT. This gives the protein CASSWDREVENTEAFF. Supplemented by reference TRBV5-1 and TRBJ1-1, the full variable domain reads KAGVTQTPRYLIKTRGQQVTLSCSPISGHRSVSWYQQTPGQGLQFLFEYFSETQRNKGNFPGRFSGRQFSNSRSEMNVSTLELGDSALYLCASSWDREVENTEAFFGQGTRLTVV.

This clone occurred a few times. This sequence joins TRBV19 and TRBJ1-5, with D perhaps TRBD1 (6 bases). V was trimmed by 7 bases and J by 0 bases, leaving 13 bases between them. The CDR3 is made up of 15 amino acids. Germline CDR1 and CDR2: LNHDA and SQIVND (reference sequence). CDR3 amino acids: CASTRGVYSNQPQHF. The CDR3 DNA reads as TGTGCCAGTACCAGGGGCGTGTATAGCAATCAGCCCCAGCATTTT. Variable domain in full (rest from reference TRBV19 and TRBJ1-5): DGGITQSPKYLFRKEGQNVTLSCEQNLNHDAMYWYRQDPGQGLRLIYYSQIVNDFQKGDIAEGYSVSREKKESFPLTVTSAQKNPTAFYLCASTRGVYSNQPQHFGDGTRLSIL.

This chain joins TRBV2 and TRBJ2-7; no definite D call. The CDR3 totals 10 residues. Germline values: CDR1 SNHLY, CDR2 FYNNEI. The germline V and J ends were trimmed by 4 bases and 4 bases, with 2 bases remaining between them. The DNA of the CDR3 is TGTGCCAGCAGTGCGTACGAGCAGTACTTC. Protein product: CASSAYEQYF.

The V gene is TRBV5-8, the J gene TRBJ2-5; 9 bases align to TRBD2. Per the germline V gene, CDR1 is SGHTS and CDR2 is YDEGEE. The ends lost 2 bases at V and 1 base at J; junction bases unmatched: 3. This CDR3 comprises 15 residues. The DNA for the CDR3 is TGTGCCAGCAGCTTTATAGCGGGGGCCCAAGAGACCCAGTACTTC. Encoded protein: CASSFIAGAQETQYF.

The rearrangement uses TRBV6-1 and TRBJ2-1, with D possibly being TRBD1 (6 bases). V was trimmed by 5 bases and J by 10 bases, leaving 12 bases between them. CDR3 length: 12 residues. Germline V gene data show CDR1 as MNHNS and CDR2 as SASEGT. The CDR3 sequence is CASSPTGWEQFF. CDR3 DNA: TGTGCCAGCAGTCCGACAGGATGGGAGCAGTTCTTC.

This sequence joins TRBV4-1 and TRBJ2-5; no reliable D call. The tail of the sequence fits TRBJ2-7 better, so the J call may be wrong. Germline loops: CDR1 MGHRA, CDR2 YSYEKL. This CDR3 has 16 amino acids. In DNA form, the CDR3 reads TGCGCCAGCAGCCAAGTCGAAGTAGCTGTATCCTACGAGCAGTACTTC. This translates into CASSQVEVAVSYEQYF.

The chain is built from TRBV5-1 and TRBJ2-5, with D maybe TRBD1 (6 bases). The CDR3 extends over 15 amino acids. Germline V gene sequence: CDR1 SGHRS, CDR2 YFSETQ. V was trimmed by 1 base and J by 5 bases, leaving 15 bases between them. As DNA, the CDR3 is TGCGCCAGCAGCTTGAGCCAGGGGCGCGCCGAGACCCAGTACTTC. It encodes CASSLSQGRAETQYF.

The chain combines TRBV6-5 with TRBJ2-2; 7 bases map to TRBD2. V lost 6 bases and J lost 0; bases outside the gene matches: 4. There are 15 residues in the CDR3. The germline V gene encodes CDR1 MNHEY and CDR2 SVGAGI. The CDR3 DNA follows: TGTGCCAGCAGAAGCGGGGCAACGAACACCGGGGAGCTGTTTTTT. Its protein product is CASRSGATNTGELFF.

This clone appeared a few times. The chain links TRBV2 to TRBJ2-1; 14 bases fit TRBD2. The CDR3 totals 15 residues. The V and J ends lost 5 bases and 5 bases, in that order; junction bases with no gene match: 2. From germline, CDR1 is SNHLY and CDR2 FYNNEI. As DNA, the CDR3 is TGTGCCAGCAGTAGACTAGCGGGAGGGAACAATGAGCAGTTCTTC. Residues: CASSRLAGGNNEQFF.

This chain links TRBV11-3 with TRBJ1-1, with 12 positions matching TRBD1. The CDR3 loop spans 18 amino acids. The ends lost 5 bases at V and 4 bases at J; junction bases unmatched: 14. CDR1 is SGHNT and CDR2 is YENEEA in the germline V gene. This CDR3 reads CASSNPSGTGGRGTEAFF. Written as DNA, the CDR3 is TGTGCCAGCAGCAACCCATCCGGGACAGGGGGCAGGGGCACTGAAGCTTTCTTT.

The chain combines TRBV5-4 with TRBJ2-7; D is uncertain. From germline, CDR1 is SGHNT and CDR2 YYREEE (reference sequence). V was pared by 0 bases and J by 4 bases, with 2 bases between. The CDR3 extends over 11 amino acids. The CDR3 loop reads CASSLVYEQYF. DNA of the CDR3: TGTGCCAGCAGCTTGGTATACGAGCAGTACTTC.

V usage is TRBV7-3 and J usage is TRBJ2-2; a possible D gene is TRBD2 (5 bases). The CDR3 loop spans 15 amino acids. V gave up 2 bases and J gave up 5 bases, with 12 bases separating them. From germline, CDR1 is SGHTA and CDR2 FQGTGA. The CDR3 DNA is TGTGCCAGCAGCTTAGGGCTAGCTAGGACCGGGGAGCTGTTTTTT. Residues: CASSLGLARTGELFF.

The rearrangement joins TRBV5-1 to TRBJ1-6; D possibly corresponds to TRBD1 (5 bases). V shed 4 bases and J shed 5 bases, with 10 bases lying between them. Germline CDR1 is SGHRS and CDR2 is YFSETQ. The CDR3 is 14 amino acids. This chain's CDR3 is CASSTTGDNSPLHF. CDR3 sequence (DNA): TGCGCCAGCAGCACCACGGGGGATAATTCACCCCTCCACTTT.